Described below is a single T cell receptor beta chain sequence and its context. The sample is drawn from a study of blood T cell repertoires in COVID-19. The wider study: Samples of COVID-19 (acute and convalescent) were obtained from the United States, Italy and Spain. In each case, the material was cDNA or gDNA derived from T cells, B-cell-depleted T cells, or PBMCs.

Original handling: How many nucleated cells were present was estimated from reference gene primer amplification. Clones were sequenced by immunoSEQ multiplex PCR, and TCRdb holds only the in-frame ones, with some missing. That table is the source of V, J and clone size, and D and trimming were worked out from the DNA. Of about 120,000 clones listed, 65% to 90% are singletons. This CDR3 comprises 14 residues. Germline V gene data show CDR1 as KGHDR and CDR2 as SFDVKD. V was pared by 7 bases and J by 6 bases, with 18 bases between. The sequence was collected from a man at least 80 years old with active or convalescent COVID-19. The source material was peripheral blood. The chain has TRBV24-1 and TRBJ2-7, with D tentatively TRBD1 (6 bases). The CDR3 sequence: CATSQTGTRSEQYF. CDR3 in DNA: TGTGCCACCAGCCAGACAGGCACACGGTCCGAGCAGTACTTC.